Shown below are 24 T cell receptor beta chains from a single sample sequenced in a study of tumor and adjacent non-tumor tissue in lung cancer. The template was RNA from unsorted bulk tissue. The library came from three nested PCR rounds adapted from ARM-PCR protocols. TCRdb re-called the multiplex PCR reads through MiXCR, storing one row per CDR3 protein. The repertoire holds about 75,000 distinct CDR3 sequences, with over 70% as singletons. The sample consisted of lung tumor tissue. These receptors were taken from a woman aged 45-59 years with non-small cell lung cancer.

Concerning this clonotype: One end of the junction varies from germline; a read error may be responsible. This rearrangement joins TRBV6-2 or TRBV6-3 to TRBJ1-2, with no clear D. Germline V gene data show CDR1 as MNHEY and CDR2 as SVGEGT. The CDR3 sequence is 14 residues long. The CDR3 reads CASTPWTDYYGYTF. As DNA, the CDR3 is TGTGCCAGCACTCCATGGACGGATTATTATGGCTACACTTTC.

Details on this clonotype: The CDR3 does not close with the conserved phenylalanine or tryptophan, likely indicating a read error. This sequence joins TRBV12-3 or TRBV12-4 and TRBJ1-5; D gene unclear. The CDR3 loop spans 14 amino acids. Trimming shortened V by 8 bases and J by 5 bases, and 16 bases separated the two germline ends. Here the CDR3 reads CASEAKGGDQPQHI. The DNA for the CDR3 is TGTGCCAGCGAAGCAAAAGGCGGGGATCAGCCCCAGCATATT.

On this clonotype: The final CDR3 position lacks the conserved phenylalanine or tryptophan, pointing to a likely read error. The V and J genes are TRBV12-3 or TRBV12-4 and TRBJ2-4; TRBD1 might be the D (5 bases). This CDR3 has 14 amino acids. The CDR3 sequence: CANRPPGLRNIQYS. The CDR3 DNA reads TGTGCGAACAGGCCCCCAGGGTTGAGAAACATTCAGTACTCC.

A word on this clonotype: Since no conserved phenylalanine or tryptophan closes the CDR3, a read error is the likely cause. The rearrangement links TRBV10-3 to TRBJ1-1, with TRBD1 as a possible D gene (6 bases). Per the germline V gene, CDR1 is ENHRY and CDR2 is SYGVKD. The CDR3 covers 15 residues. The CDR3 spells CAISEFRGGNTGAFI. The CDR3 DNA follows: TGTGCCATCAGTGAGTTCAGGGGTGGGAACACTGGAGCTTTCATT.

On this clonotype: Possible read error: a much larger clone is one base away. The chain recombines TRBV20-1 with TRBJ2-7; the D call may be TRBD1 or TRBD2 (5 bases each). Germline CDR1 is DFQATT and CDR2 is SNEGSKA (reference sequence). CDR3 length equals 13 residues. The CDR3 here is CSARGVEGYERYF. The CDR3 region has the DNA TGCAGTGCTAGGGGGGTTGAAGGTTACGAGCGGTACTTC.

This clonotype has at least ten counts. The rearrangement joins TRBV30 to TRBJ2-5, with D unclear. V was cut by 0 bases and J by 3 bases, with 8 bases left in between. CDR3 length equals 13 residues. In germline, CDR1 is GTSNPN, CDR2 SVGIG (reference sequence). CDR3 protein: CAWSVQRKETQYF. Here the CDR3 DNA reads TGTGCCTGGAGTGTACAACGGAAAGAGACCCAGTACTTC.

Note on this clonotype: One end of the junction varies from germline; a read error may be responsible. The gene calls are TRBV11-2 and TRBJ2-1; D remains unclear. The length of the CDR3 is 13 residues. Germline CDR1 is SGHAT and CDR2 is FQNNGV. The CDR3 loop reads CASSLEVGGERFF. The CDR3 region has the DNA TGTGCCAGCAGCTTAGAGGTAGGTGGCGAGCGGTTCTTC.

This clonotype was counted ten times or more. The chain links TRBV28 to TRBJ2-5; D is perhaps TRBD1 or TRBD2 (7 bases each). The CDR3 consists of 18 residues. Per germline, CDR1 MDHEN and CDR2 SYDVKM. Trimming took 0 bases from V and 1 from J, leaving 18 bases between them. CDR3 in DNA: TGTGCCAGCAGTTTATGGCGGTCTGGGGAGGGGGCCCAAGAGACCCAGTACTTC. Translating it yields CASSLWRSGEGAQETQYF.

This rearrangement joins TRBV12-3 or TRBV12-4 to TRBJ1-1, with D possibly matching TRBD1 (5 bases). The CDR3 loop spans 15 amino acids. V dropped 5 bases and J dropped 0 bases, with 13 bases sitting between them. The CDR3 bases are TGTGCCAGCAGTATCCCAGGGATACTGAACACTGAAGCTTTCTTT. Protein: CASSIPGILNTEAFF.

Concerning this clonotype: A read error is possible here, since a much larger clone lies one base away. The rearrangement joins TRBV24-1 to TRBJ2-3, with 9 bases identical to TRBD2. Germline CDR1 is KGHDR and CDR2 is SFDVKD. Trimming removed 4 bases from V and 1 base from J; junction bases left unmatched: 11. This CDR3 contains 18 residues. CDR3 loop: CATSDTTASGVGTDTQYF. The CDR3 DNA reads as TGTGCCACCAGTGACACCACGGCTAGCGGGGTCGGCACAGATACGCAGTATTTT.

This clonotype was seen a handful of times. Sequence at one end of the junction differs from germline and may be a read error. The chain has TRBV10-2 and TRBJ2-7; D gene unclear. Germline CDR1 reads WSHSY; CDR2 reads SAAADI. CDR3 length equals 14 residues. In DNA form, the CDR3 reads TGCGCCAGCAGTGATAGGAGATCAAGCCACGAACAGTACTTC. It yields the protein CASSDRRSSHEQYF.

Notes on this clonotype: Germline and junction disagree at one end, which may indicate a read error. The chain carries TRBV6-2 or TRBV6-3 and TRBJ2-1; D remains unclear. CDR3 length: 13 amino acids. Germline CDR1 reads MNHEY; CDR2 reads SVGEGT. The CDR3 sequence is CASTLASYNEQIF. The CDR3 DNA reads as TGTGCCAGCACTTTAGCCTCTTACAATGAGCAGATCTTC.

The sample holds many counts of this clonotype. This rearrangement joins TRBV9 to TRBJ1-2; 11 bases line up with TRBD1. The CDR3 totals 14 residues. Germline assignment: CDR1 SGDLS and CDR2 YYNGEE. The V gene end was trimmed by 4 bases and the J gene end by 7 bases; junction bases not matched to a gene: 6. The CDR3 DNA follows: TGTGCCAGCAGCCGAGGACAGGGGGCGTCTGGCTACACCTTC. Translation: CASSRGQGASGYTF. Using reference TRBV9 and TRBJ1-2 for the parts outside the CDR3, the full variable domain is DSGVTQTPKHLITATGQRVTLRCSPRSGDLSVYWYQQSLDQGLQFLIQYYNGEERAKGNILERFSAQQFPDLHSELNLSSLELGDSALYFCASSRGQGASGYTFGSGTRLTVV.

A note on this clonotype: Since the CDR3 does not end with the conserved phenylalanine or tryptophan, this likely comes from a read error. V gene TRBV4-1 combines with J gene TRBJ1-2, with D possibly matching TRBD1 (6 bases). The CDR3 runs 15 residues. Germline CDR1 is MGHRA and CDR2 is YSYEKL. Trimming stripped 1 base from V and 6 bases from J, with 15 bases between. CDR3 loop: CASSQVTGSYNGYTL. The CDR3 nucleotides read TGCGCCAGCAGCCAAGTAACAGGGTCCTACAATGGCTACACCTTA.

V and J are TRBV30 and TRBJ2-7, with D perhaps matching TRBD1 (6 bases). The CDR3 covers 15 residues. The germline V gene has CDR1 GTSNPN and CDR2 SVGIG (reference sequence). V was pared by 2 bases and J by 5 bases, with 19 bases between. The CDR3 sequence is CAWSMIGTGLNEQYF. CDR3 DNA sequence: TGTGCCTGGAGTATGATAGGAACAGGGCTGAACGAGCAGTACTTC.

The chain links TRBV5-5 to TRBJ2-3, with D unclear. Germline-derived CDR1 and CDR2 are SGHKS and YYEKEE (reference sequence). V was shortened by 4 bases and J by 9 bases, with 18 bases between the two germline ends. The length of the CDR3 is 14 residues. CDR3 DNA: TGTGCCAGCAGCCGACCCACTCGGATAGAAACGCAGTATTTT. Translation gives CASSRPTRIETQYF.

Concerning this clonotype itself: A much larger clone sits a single nucleotide away, making a read error possible. This chain connects TRBV6-5 to TRBJ2-3; D possibly uses TRBD1 or TRBD2 (7 bases each). Germline assignment: CDR1 MNHEY and CDR2 SVGAGI. This CDR3 has 16 residues. V lost 2 bases and J lost 8, with 20 bases in between. In DNA form, the CDR3 reads TGTGCCAGCAGTTACCGGGACAGCGGGATGATGGGTACGCAGTATTTT. This translates into CASSYRDSGMMGTQYF.

Worth noting for this clonotype: This CDR3 is missing its conserved last phenylalanine or tryptophan, likely due to a read error. This chain joins TRBV6-5 and TRBJ2-5, with 7 bases fitting TRBD1. The CDR3 contains 14 residues. Germline V gene lookup returns CDR1 MNHEY and CDR2 SVGAGI. The CDR3 protein is CASSYSRGQETQYL. The CDR3 DNA follows: TGTGCCAGCAGTTACTCGAGGGGGCAAGAGACGCAGTACCTC.

Regarding this clonotype: The junction shows a germline mismatch at one end, possibly a read error. The chain couples TRBV6-6 to TRBJ2-3; tentatively, D is TRBD1 (5 bases). CDR3 length: 14 residues. Germline V gene sequence: CDR1 MNHNY, CDR2 SVGAGI (reference sequence). This CDR3 reads CASAEDSTADMQYF. In DNA, the CDR3 is TGTGCCAGCGCCGAAGACAGTACCGCAGATATGCAGTATTTT.

The chain joins TRBV12-3 or TRBV12-4 to TRBJ2-2, with D unclear. Trimming stripped 9 bases from V and 2 bases from J, with 13 bases between. The CDR3 runs to 14 residues. The CDR3 protein is CASKRDINTGELFF. CDR3 sequence (DNA): TGTGCCAGTAAAAGAGACATAAACACCGGGGAGCTGTTTTTT.

The V call is TRBV4-1, the J call TRBJ2-3; D might be TRBD2 (5 bases). The V gene's germline CDR1 is MGHRA and CDR2 YSYEKL. The CDR3 spans 13 residues. Trimming left V 0 bases short and J 9 bases short, with 10 bases between. The DNA of the CDR3 is TGCGCCAGCAGCCAAGACGGGGTCTCAACGCAGTATTTT. Protein product: CASSQDGVSTQYF.

This clonotype occurred once. Given a much more abundant clone one base away, this may be a read error. The CDR3 region has the DNA TGCAGTGCAGCTCCGGGACTAGAGGGATACGATGAGCAGTTCTTC. Residues: CSAAPGLEGYDEQFF. The genes are TRBV20-1 and TRBJ2-1; 8 bases match TRBD2. Looked up from germline, CDR1 is DFQATT and CDR2 is SNEGSKA (reference sequence). CDR3 length: 15 residues. The V gene end was trimmed by 6 bases and the J gene end by 8 bases; junction bases not matched to a gene: 15.

Details on this clonotype: Sequence at one end of the junction differs from germline and may be a read error. The chain combines TRBV6-1 with TRBJ2-2, with D tentatively TRBD2 (6 bases). CDR3 length: 13 amino acids. Germline V gene data show CDR1 as MNHNS and CDR2 as SASEGT. The CDR3 sequence: CVSSDGNTREMFF. In DNA, the CDR3 is TGTGTCAGCAGTGACGGGAACACCCGGGAGATGTTTTTT.

A remark on this clonotype: Relative to the germline gene, one junction end is altered; a read error may explain this. The chain links TRBV4-1 to TRBJ2-2; D is uncertain. This CDR3 has 14 amino acids. Germline CDR1 reads MGHRA; CDR2 reads YSYEKL. This CDR3 reads CASSQGLNSGELFF. The CDR3 DNA sequence: TGCGCCAGCAGCCAGGGCTTGAACAGCGGGGAGCTGTTTTTT.